These T cell receptor beta chains were read from a single sample in a study of cytomegalovirus exposure and HLA in healthy donors. TCRdb keeps only in-frame clones here, not all; method: immunoSEQ multiplex PCR. The table shows about 130,000 clones, with around 82% occurring only once. The sequencing sample was made of PBMCs. These receptors all come from a woman aged 40-49 years in good health and CMV-seropositive. Each CDR3 is given with its conserved first and last residue. The D gene is left open where the match is weak. Rows may omit the clone size; those that give it use once, few, many or a size class.

j_call v_call d_call clone_size cdr3_nt cdr3_aa
TRBJ2-1 TRBV4-2 TRBD2 NA TGTGCCAGCAGCCCCCGCGGGGTCTCAGCGGGGGAATCAAATGAGCAGTTCTTC CASSPRGVSAGESNEQFF
TRBJ2-3 TRBV18 NA NA TGTGCCAGCTCACCACCCTACCAGACAAGCACAGATACGCAGTATTTT CASSPPYQTSTDTQYF
TRBJ1-2 TRBV9 TRBD1 NA TGTGCCAGCAGCGTAGGGGCAGGGGGCCTACCTAACTATGGCTACACCTTC CASSVGAGGLPNYGYTF
TRBJ2-7 TRBV7-9 TRBD2 NA TGTTCCAGCAGCTCCACCCTTCCCAGGGAGGGGTCCTACGAGCAGTACTTC CSSSSTLPREGSYEQYF
TRBJ1-2 TRBV25-1 TRBD1 once TGTGCCAGCTCAAACCCTGGGACAGCTTCTACTAACTATGGCTACACCTTC CASSNPGTASTNYGYTF
TRBJ1-2 TRBV6-5 TRBD1 NA TGTGCCAGCAGTTACCGACAGGGAAGCCTTGGCGGCTACACCTTC CASSYRQGSLGGYTF
TRBJ2-1 TRBV19 TRBD1 NA TGTGCCAGCAACCCGGGACAGGGTAATGGAATGGGGCAGTTCTTC CASNPGQGNGMGQFF
TRBJ1-2 TRBV7-3 TRBD1 once TGTGCCAGCAGCGACAGGGTAAATGGCTACACCTTC CASSDRVNGYTF
TRBJ1-2 TRBV15 TRBD1 once TGTGCCACCAGCAGTCCTCGACAGGGGGTCTATGGCTACACCTTC CATSSPRQGVYGYTF
TRBJ2-2 TRBV9 TRBD2 NA TGTGCCAGCAGCGTCGGACTAGCGGGAGTCCCCGGGGAGCTGTTTTTT CASSVGLAGVPGELFF
TRBJ2-6 TRBV7-8 TRBD1 NA TGTGCCAGCAGCTTCCCCAAAGGCCCGGGACAGGGGGGGGGAGGGGCCAACGTCCTGACTTTC CASSFPKGPGQGGGGANVLTF
TRBJ2-1 TRBV9 TRBD2 NA TGTGCCAGCAGCGTAGAGGCTAGCGGGGACAATGAGCAGTTCTTC CASSVEASGDNEQFF
TRBJ2-3 TRBV15 TRBD2 NA TGTGCCACCAGACACCCTACTAGCGGCACAGATACGCAGTATTTT CATRHPTSGTDTQYF